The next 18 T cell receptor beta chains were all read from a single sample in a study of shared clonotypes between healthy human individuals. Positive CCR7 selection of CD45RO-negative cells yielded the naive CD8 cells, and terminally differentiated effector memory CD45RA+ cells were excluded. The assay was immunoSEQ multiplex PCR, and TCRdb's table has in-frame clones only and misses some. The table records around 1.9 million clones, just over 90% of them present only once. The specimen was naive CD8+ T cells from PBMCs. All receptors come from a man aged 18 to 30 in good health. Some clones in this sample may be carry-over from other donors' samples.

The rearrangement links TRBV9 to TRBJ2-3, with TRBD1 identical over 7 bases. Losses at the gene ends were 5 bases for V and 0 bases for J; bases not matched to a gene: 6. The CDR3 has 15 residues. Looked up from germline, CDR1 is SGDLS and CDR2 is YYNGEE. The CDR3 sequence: CASRTGTASTDTQYF. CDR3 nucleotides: TGTGCCAGCAGAACCGGGACAGCTAGCACAGATACGCAGTATTTT. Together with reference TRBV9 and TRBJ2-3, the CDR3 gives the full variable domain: DSGVTQTPKHLITATGQRVTLRCSPRSGDLSVYWYQQSLDQGLQFLIQYYNGEERAKGNILERFSAQQFPDLHSELNLSSLELGDSALYFCASRTGTASTDTQYFGPGTRLTVL.

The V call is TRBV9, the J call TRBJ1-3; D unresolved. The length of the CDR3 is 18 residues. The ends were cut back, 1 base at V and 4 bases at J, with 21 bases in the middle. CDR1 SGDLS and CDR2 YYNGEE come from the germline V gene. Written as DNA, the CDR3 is TGTGCCAGCAGCGTACGGTCCTCGGACGTTGAGTTGGGAAACACCATATATTTT. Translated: CASSVRSSDVELGNTIYF.

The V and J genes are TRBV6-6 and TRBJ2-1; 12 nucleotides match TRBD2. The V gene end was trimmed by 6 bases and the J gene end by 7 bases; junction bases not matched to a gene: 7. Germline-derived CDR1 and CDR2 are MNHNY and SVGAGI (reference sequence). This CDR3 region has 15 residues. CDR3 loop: CASSPLAGGPNEQFF. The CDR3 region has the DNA TGTGCCAGCAGCCCCCTAGCGGGAGGGCCTAATGAGCAGTTCTTC.

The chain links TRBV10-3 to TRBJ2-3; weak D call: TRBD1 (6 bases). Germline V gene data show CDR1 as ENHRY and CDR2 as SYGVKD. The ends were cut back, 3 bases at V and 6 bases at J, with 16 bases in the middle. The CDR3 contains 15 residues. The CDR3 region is CAISEGTTMGDTQYF. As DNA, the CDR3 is TGTGCCATCAGTGAAGGGACAACAATGGGGGATACGCAGTATTTT.

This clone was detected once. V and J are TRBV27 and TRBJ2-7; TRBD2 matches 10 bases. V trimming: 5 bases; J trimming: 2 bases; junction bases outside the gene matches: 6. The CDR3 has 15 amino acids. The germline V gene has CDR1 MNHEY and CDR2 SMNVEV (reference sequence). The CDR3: CASSQEAGGPYEQYF. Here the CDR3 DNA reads TGTGCCAGCAGTCAGGAAGCGGGAGGGCCCTACGAGCAGTACTTC.

CDR3 residues: CASSLVELAGVNTGELFF. The CDR3, as DNA: TGTGCCAGCAGCTTAGTAGAGCTAGCGGGAGTTAACACCGGGGAGCTGTTTTTT. The chain couples TRBV7-9 to TRBJ2-2; 10 nucleotides align to TRBD2. After removal of 1 base from V and 2 bases from J, the junction contained 7 bases not matched to a gene. CDR3 length: 18 residues. Germline CDR1 reads SEHNR; CDR2 reads FQNEAQ (reference sequence). The entire variable domain, with the rest obtained from reference TRBV7-9 and TRBJ2-2, is as follows: DTGVSQNPRHKITKRGQNVTFRCDPISEHNRLYWYRQTLGQGPEFLTYFQNEAQLEKSRLLSDRFSAERPKGSFSTLEIQRTEQGDSAMYLCASSLVELAGVNTGELFFGEGSRLTVL.

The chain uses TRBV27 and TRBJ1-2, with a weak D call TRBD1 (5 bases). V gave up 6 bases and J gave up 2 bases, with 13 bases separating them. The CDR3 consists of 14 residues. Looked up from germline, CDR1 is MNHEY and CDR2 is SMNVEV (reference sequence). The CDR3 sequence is CASSPIGGNYGYTF. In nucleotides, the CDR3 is TGTGCCAGCAGCCCAATCGGGGGGAACTATGGCTACACCTTC.

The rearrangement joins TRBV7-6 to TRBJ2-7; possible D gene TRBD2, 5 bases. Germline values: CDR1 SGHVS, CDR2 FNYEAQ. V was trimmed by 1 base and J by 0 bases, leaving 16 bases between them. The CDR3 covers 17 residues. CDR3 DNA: TGTGCCAGCAGCTTAGAGGTTCGGCCGACTATCTCCTACGAGCAGTACTTC. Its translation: CASSLEVRPTISYEQYF.

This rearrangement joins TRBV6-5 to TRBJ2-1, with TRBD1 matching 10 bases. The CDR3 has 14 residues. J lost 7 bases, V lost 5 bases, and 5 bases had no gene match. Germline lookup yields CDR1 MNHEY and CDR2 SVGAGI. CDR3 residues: CASSQTGGTNEQFF. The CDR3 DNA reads TGTGCCAGCAGTCAGACAGGGGGCACGAATGAGCAGTTCTTC.

Here the CDR3 DNA reads TGCGCCAGCAGCCAAGATGGGGGGCGTTATGGCTACACCTTC. Its protein is CASSQDGGRYGYTF. The V call is TRBV4-3, the J call TRBJ1-2, with D perhaps matching TRBD1 (6 bases). Germline values: CDR1 LGHNA, CDR2 YSLEER. The ends were cut back, 0 bases at V and 5 bases at J, with 10 bases in the middle. The CDR3 is made up of 14 amino acids.

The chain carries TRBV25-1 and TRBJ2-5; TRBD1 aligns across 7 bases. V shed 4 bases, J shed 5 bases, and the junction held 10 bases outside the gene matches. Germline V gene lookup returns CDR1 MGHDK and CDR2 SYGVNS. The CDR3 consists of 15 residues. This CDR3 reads CASSGHRGVVETQYF. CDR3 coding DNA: TGTGCCAGCAGTGGCCACAGGGGCGTGGTGGAGACCCAGTACTTC.

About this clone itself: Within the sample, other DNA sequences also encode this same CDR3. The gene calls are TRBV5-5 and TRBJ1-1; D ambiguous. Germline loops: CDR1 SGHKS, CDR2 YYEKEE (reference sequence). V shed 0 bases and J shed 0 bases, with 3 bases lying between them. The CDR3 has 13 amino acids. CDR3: CASSLDVNTEAFF. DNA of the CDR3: TGTGCCAGCAGCTTGGATGTGAACACTGAAGCTTTCTTT.

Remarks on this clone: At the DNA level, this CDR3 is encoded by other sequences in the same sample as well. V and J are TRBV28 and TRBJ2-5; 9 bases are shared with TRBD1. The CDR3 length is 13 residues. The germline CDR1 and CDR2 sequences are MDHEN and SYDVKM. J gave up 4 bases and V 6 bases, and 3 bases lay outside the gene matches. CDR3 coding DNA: TGTGCCAGCAGGCCGACAGGGGGAGAGACCCAGTACTTC. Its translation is CASRPTGGETQYF.

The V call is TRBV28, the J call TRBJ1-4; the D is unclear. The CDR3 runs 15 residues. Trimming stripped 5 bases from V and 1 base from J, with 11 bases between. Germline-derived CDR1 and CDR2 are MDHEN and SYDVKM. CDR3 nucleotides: TGTGCCAGCAGTCTAGTCAGGCTAACTAATGAAAAACTGTTTTTT. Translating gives CASSLVRLTNEKLFF.

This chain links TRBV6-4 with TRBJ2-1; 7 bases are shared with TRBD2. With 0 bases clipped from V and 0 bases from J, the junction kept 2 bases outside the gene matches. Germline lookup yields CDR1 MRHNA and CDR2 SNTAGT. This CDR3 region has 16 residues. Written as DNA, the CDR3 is TGTGCCAGCAGTGACTCCAGCGGGAACTCCTACAATGAGCAGTTCTTC. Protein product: CASSDSSGNSYNEQFF.

The CDR3 is CASSIVGQSYEQYF. As DNA, the CDR3 is TGTGCCAGTAGTATCGTGGGACAGAGCTACGAGCAGTACTTC. The V call is TRBV19, the J call TRBJ2-7, with 7 bases aligning to TRBD1. Looked up from germline, CDR1 is LNHDA and CDR2 is SQIVND (reference sequence). CDR3 length equals 14 residues. V trimming: 3 bases; J trimming: 3 bases; junction bases outside the gene matches: 5.

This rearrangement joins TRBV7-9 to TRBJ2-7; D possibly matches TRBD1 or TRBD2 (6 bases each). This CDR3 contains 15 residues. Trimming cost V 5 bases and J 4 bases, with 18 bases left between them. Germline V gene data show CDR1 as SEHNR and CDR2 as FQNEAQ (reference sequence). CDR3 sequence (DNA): TGTGCCAGCAGCGCACTAAGGGGGGACCTTTACGAGCAGTACTTC. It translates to CASSALRGDLYEQYF.

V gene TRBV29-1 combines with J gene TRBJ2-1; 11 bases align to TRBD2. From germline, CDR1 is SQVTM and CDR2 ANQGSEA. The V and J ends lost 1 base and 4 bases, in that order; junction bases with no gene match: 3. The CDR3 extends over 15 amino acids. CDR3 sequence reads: CSVEVAGGSYNEQFF. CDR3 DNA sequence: TGCAGCGTTGAAGTAGCGGGAGGGTCGTACAATGAGCAGTTCTTC.